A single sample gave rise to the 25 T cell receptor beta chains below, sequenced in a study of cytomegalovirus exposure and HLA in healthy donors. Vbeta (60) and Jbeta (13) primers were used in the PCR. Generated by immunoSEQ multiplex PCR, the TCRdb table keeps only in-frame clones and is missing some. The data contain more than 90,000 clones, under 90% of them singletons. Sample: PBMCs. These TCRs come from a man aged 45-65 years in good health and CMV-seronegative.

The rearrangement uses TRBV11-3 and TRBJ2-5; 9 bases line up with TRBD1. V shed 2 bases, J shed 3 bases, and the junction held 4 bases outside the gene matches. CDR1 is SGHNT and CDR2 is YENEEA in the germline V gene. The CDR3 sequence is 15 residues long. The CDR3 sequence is CASSLRTGEEETQYF. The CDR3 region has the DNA TGTGCCAGCAGCTTAAGGACAGGGGAAGAAGAGACCCAGTACTTC.

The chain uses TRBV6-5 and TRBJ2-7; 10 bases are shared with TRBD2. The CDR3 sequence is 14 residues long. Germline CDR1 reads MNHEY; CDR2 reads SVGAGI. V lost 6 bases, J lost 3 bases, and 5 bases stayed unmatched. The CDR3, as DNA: TGTGCCAGCAGGCGACTAGCGGGCCTCTACGAGCAGTACTTC. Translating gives CASRRLAGLYEQYF.

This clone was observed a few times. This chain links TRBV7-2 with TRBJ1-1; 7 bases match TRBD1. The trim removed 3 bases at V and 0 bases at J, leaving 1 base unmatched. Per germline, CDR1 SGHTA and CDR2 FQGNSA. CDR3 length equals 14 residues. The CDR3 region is CASSLTGMNTEAFF. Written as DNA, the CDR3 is TGTGCCAGCAGCTTGACAGGGATGAACACTGAAGCTTTCTTT.

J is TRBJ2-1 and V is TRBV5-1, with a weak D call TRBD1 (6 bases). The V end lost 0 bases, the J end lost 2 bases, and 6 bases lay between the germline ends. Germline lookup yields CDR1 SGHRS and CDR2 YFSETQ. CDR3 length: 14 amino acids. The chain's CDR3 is CASSLDRAYNEQFF. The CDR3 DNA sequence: TGCGCCAGCAGCTTGGACAGGGCCTACAATGAGCAGTTCTTC.

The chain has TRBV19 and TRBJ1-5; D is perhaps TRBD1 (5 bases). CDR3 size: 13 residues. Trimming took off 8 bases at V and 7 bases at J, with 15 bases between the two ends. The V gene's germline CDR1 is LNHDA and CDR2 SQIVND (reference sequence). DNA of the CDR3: TGTGCCAGTGGCTGGGGGGGTGACCAGCCCCAGCATTTT. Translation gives CASGWGGDQPQHF. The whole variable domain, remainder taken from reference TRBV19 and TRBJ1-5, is DGGITQSPKYLFRKEGQNVTLSCEQNLNHDAMYWYRQDPGQGLRLIYYSQIVNDFQKGDIAEGYSVSREKKESFPLTVTSAQKNPTAFYLCASGWGGDQPQHFGDGTRLSIL.

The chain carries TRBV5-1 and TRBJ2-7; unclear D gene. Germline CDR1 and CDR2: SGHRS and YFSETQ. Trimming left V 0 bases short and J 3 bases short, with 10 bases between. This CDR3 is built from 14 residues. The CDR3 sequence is CASSLGGGHYEQYF. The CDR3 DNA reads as TGCGCCAGCAGCTTGGGCGGCGGCCACTACGAGCAGTACTTC.

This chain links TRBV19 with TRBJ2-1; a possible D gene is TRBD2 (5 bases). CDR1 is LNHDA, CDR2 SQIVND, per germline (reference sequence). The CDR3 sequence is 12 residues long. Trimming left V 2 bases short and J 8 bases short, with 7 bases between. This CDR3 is CASSILADEQFF. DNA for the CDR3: TGTGCCAGTAGTATACTAGCTGATGAGCAGTTCTTC.

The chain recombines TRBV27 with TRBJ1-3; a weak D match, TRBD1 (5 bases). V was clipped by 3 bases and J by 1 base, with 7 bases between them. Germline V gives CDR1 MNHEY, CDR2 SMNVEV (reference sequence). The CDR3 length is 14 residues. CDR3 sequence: CASSLDKSGNTIYF. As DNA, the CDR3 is TGTGCCAGCAGTTTGGACAAATCTGGAAACACCATATATTTT.

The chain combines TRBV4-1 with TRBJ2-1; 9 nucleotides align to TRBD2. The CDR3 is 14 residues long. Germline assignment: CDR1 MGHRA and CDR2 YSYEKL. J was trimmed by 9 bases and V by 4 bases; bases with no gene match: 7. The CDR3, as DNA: TGCGCCAGCAGCCCCGTGAATAGCGGGAGTGAGCAGTTCTTC. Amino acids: CASSPVNSGSEQFF.

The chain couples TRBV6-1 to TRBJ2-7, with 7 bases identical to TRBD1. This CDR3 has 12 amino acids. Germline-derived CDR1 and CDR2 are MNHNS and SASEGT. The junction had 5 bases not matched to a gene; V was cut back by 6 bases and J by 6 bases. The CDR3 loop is CASRRQGGEQYF. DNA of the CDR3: TGTGCCAGCAGACGACAGGGCGGCGAGCAGTACTTC.

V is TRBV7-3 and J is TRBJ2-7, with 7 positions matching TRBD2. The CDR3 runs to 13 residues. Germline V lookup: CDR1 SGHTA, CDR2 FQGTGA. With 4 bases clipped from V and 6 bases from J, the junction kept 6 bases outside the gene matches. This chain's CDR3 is CASSSQGGTEQYF. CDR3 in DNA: TGTGCCAGCAGCTCGCAGGGAGGGACCGAGCAGTACTTC.

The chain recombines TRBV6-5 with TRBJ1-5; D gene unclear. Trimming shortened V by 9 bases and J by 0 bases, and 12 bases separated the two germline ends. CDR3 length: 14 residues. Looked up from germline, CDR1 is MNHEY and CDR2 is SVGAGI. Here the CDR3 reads CASNSKHSNQPQHF. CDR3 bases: TGTGCCAGTAACAGTAAGCATAGCAATCAGCCCCAGCATTTT.

This chain's CDR3 is CASSDPGERYEQYF. The DNA of the CDR3 is TGTGCCAGCAGTGACCCCGGGGAGAGATACGAGCAGTACTTC. The chain recombines TRBV2 with TRBJ2-7; D perhaps matches TRBD2 (5 bases). The V gene's germline CDR1 is SNHLY and CDR2 FYNNEI. Trimming took off 3 bases at V and 4 bases at J, with 13 bases between the two ends. The CDR3 consists of 14 residues.

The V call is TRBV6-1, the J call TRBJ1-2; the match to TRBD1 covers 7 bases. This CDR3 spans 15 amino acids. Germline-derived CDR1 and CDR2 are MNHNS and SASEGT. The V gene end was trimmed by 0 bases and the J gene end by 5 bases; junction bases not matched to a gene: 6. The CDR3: CASSEATGQQYGYTF. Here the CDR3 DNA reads TGTGCCAGCAGTGAAGCTACGGGACAGCAATATGGCTACACCTTC.

CDR3 sequence reads: CASSPGRGDTQYF. DNA for the CDR3: TGTGCCAGCAGCCCTGGGAGGGGAGATACGCAGTATTTT. This rearrangement joins TRBV7-3 to TRBJ2-3; 7 positions agree with TRBD2. CDR3 length: 13 residues. CDR1 SGHTA and CDR2 FQGTGA come from the germline V gene. With V trimmed by 5 bases and J by 5 bases, 4 bases remained unmatched.

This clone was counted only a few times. CDR3 sequence: CASSVRTGWAGYTF. The CDR3 DNA is TGTGCCAGCAGCGTACGGACAGGTTGGGCGGGCTACACCTTC. The rearrangement joins TRBV9 to TRBJ1-2; the match to TRBD1 covers 7 bases. The CDR3 covers 14 residues. The V segment lost 1 base and the J segment 8 bases; nucleotides outside the gene matches: 8. Germline V gives CDR1 SGDLS, CDR2 YYNGEE.

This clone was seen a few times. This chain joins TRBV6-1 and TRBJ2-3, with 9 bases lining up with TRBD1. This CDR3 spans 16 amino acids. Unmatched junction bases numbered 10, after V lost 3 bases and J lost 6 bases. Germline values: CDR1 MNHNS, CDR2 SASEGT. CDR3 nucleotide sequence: TGTGCCAGCAGTGATAGGTATGCCGGGACAGGGGATACGCAGTATTTT. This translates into CASSDRYAGTGDTQYF.

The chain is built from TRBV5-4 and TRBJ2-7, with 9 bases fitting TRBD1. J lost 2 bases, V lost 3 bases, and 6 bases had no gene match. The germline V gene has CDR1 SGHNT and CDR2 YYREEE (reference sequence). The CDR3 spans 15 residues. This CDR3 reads CASSSPGQGAYEQYF. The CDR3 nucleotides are TGTGCCAGCAGCTCACCGGGACAGGGAGCCTACGAGCAGTACTTC.

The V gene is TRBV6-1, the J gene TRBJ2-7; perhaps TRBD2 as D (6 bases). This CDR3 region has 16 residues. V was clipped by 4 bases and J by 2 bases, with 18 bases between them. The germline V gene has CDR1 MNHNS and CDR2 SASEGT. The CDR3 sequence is CASSVRSGDPPYEQYF. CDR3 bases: TGTGCCAGCAGTGTAAGGTCGGGGGACCCCCCCTACGAGCAGTACTTC.

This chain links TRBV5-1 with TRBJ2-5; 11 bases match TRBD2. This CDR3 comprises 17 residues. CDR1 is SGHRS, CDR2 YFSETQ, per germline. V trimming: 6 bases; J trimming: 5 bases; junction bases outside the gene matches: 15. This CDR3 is CASTGGLAALFQETQYF. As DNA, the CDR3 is TGCGCCAGCACCGGGGGACTAGCGGCCCTTTTCCAGGAGACCCAGTACTTC.

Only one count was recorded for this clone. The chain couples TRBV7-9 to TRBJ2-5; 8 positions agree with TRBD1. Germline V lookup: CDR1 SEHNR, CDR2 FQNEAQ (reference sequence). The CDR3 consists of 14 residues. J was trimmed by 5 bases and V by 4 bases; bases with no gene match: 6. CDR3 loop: CASSSQGARETQYF. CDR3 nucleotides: TGTGCCAGCAGCTCCCAGGGGGCAAGGGAGACCCAGTACTTC.

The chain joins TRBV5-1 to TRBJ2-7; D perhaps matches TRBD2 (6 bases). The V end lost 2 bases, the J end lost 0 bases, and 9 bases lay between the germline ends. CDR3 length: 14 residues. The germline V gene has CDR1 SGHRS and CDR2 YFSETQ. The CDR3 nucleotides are TGCGCCAGCAGCTTAGGCGGGGACTCCTACGAGCAGTACTTC. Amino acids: CASSLGGDSYEQYF.

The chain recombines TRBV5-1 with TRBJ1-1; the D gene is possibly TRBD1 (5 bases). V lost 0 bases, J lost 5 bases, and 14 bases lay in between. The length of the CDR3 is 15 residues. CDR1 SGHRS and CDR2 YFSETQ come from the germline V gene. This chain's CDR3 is CASSLDPGGGTEAFF. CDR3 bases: TGCGCCAGCAGCTTGGATCCGGGGGGGGGAACTGAAGCTTTCTTT.

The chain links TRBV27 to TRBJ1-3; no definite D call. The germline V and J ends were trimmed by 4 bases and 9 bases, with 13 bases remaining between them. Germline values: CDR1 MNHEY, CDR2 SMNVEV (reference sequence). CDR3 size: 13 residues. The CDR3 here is CASSYNLGGTIYF. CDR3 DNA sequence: TGTGCCAGCAGTTACAACCTAGGTGGCACCATATATTTT.

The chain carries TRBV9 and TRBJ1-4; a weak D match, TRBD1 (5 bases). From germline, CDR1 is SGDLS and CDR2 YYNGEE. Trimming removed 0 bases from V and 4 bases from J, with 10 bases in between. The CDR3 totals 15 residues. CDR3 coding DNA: TGTGCCAGCAGCGTAGGGCAGGGAAATAATGAAAAACTGTTTTTT. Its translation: CASSVGQGNNEKLFF. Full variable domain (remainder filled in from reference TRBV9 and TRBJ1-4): DSGVTQTPKHLITATGQRVTLRCSPRSGDLSVYWYQQSLDQGLQFLIQYYNGEERAKGNILERFSAQQFPDLHSELNLSSLELGDSALYFCASSVGQGNNEKLFFGSGTQLSVL.